The entry below gives a single TCR beta chain sequence along with its context. This clonotype was observed many times. Its antigen remains unidentified. Base qualities are not provided; no much larger clone lies one nucleotide away. This sample was taken from a study of T cell repertoires in cytomegalovirus infection (dated by TCRdb to the late 2010s). As for the study more broadly: The peptide stimulations were aimed at well-studied HLA-B-restricted epitopes as well as recently identified HLA-C-restricted CMV epitopes, whose presentation resists viral immunomodulation. Donor HLA type was relevant to the analysis, as public TCR beta signatures indicated carriage of CMV infection together with the matching HLA type. The full study reports these points: The ex vivo response was dominated by HLA-C-restricted CMV-specific TCR beta clonotypes, which also provided the single most frequent clonotype in two of eight donors. Cumulative frequency of public TCR beta family members discriminated carriers of CMV infection plus the relevant HLA type in this cohort and an independent approximately 370-donor cohort.

V ends up 8 bases short and J 6 bases short, with an unmatched junction base count of 9. Based on the germline V gene, the CDR1 and CDR2 sequences are SGHTA and FQGNSA. Its CDR3 holds 14 amino acids, cysteine through phenylalanine. The DNA shown is the 42-base CDR3, in frame from base 1. Sequenced on an Illumina HiSeq 1500. TCRdb handled the public reads itself, with Q25 trimming in fastp and clone calling in MiXCR, and kept productive beta chains. Here each entry gathers all rows of one CDR3 protein and keeps the most common genes and DNA. Counted in this sample were hundreds of thousands of distinct CDR3 sequences; around a third of them appeared once. 15% to 20% of the sample belongs to the ten largest clones. The treatment or condition label on this specimen signifies: in vitro stimulation with specific CMV peptide epitopes to enrich CMV-specific T cells.

Sequenced material: cultured PBMCs, taken from culture after CMV antigen stimulation. The V and J genes are TRBV7-2 and TRBJ2-1, and 8 junctional nucleotides match TRBD2. This sequence originates from a human donor in good health (CMV status not recorded). Some clones in this sample may be carry-over from other donors' samples. The encoded CDR3 is CASDRREGGNEQFF. The DNA is TGTGCCAGCGACCGCCGGGAGGGCGGCAATGAGCAGTTCTTC. Outside the CDR3, residues come from the reference TRBV7-2 and TRBJ2-1 proteins, so the full variable domain is: GAGVSQSPSNKVTEKGKDVELRCDPISGHTALYWYRQSLGQGLEFLIYFQGNSAPDKSGLPSDRFSAERTGGSVSTLTIQRTQQEDSAVYLCASDRREGGNEQFFGPGTRLTVL.